What follows are 23 T cell receptor beta chains derived from one specimen sequenced in a study of T cells expressing NK-cell markers (dated by TCRdb to the early 2020s). Library preparation employed 5' RACE. The data were produced on an Illumina HiSeq 2000. Through TCRdb reprocessing, the reads give one entry per CDR3 protein sequence; DNA is omitted. The table for this sample shows over 200,000 distinct CDR3 sequences. Approximately 0.41% of the sample is taken by the ten largest. Sequenced material: blood T cells: a sorted CD56 or NKG2C T cell subset, CD4+ or CD8+ T cells, or bulk PBMC T cells (not recorded which). The receptors originated from a man younger than 30 in good health. Donor details come from another sample of the same person, matched by shared clones.

This chain uses TRBV12-3 or TRBV12-4 with TRBJ1-5. CDR3 length: 13 amino acids. The CDR3: CASSFFGREPQHF.

This rearrangement joins TRBV4-2 to TRBJ2-1; TCRdb calls TRBD2, which cannot be checked without DNA. The CDR3 is 19 amino acids. CDR1 and CDR2 from the germline V gene are LGHNA and YNFKEQ. The CDR3 spells CASSQEGVWREGLRYEQFF.

The chain is built from TRBV27 and TRBJ2-5; no DNA is available, so the TRBD2 call from TCRdb remains unchecked. The germline CDR1 and CDR2 sequences are MNHEY and SMNVEV (reference sequence). This CDR3 has 18 residues. CDR3 amino acids: CASSTQSMAGGNQETQYF.

This chain links TRBV6-1 with TRBJ2-7. The CDR3 runs to 13 residues. Germline loops: CDR1 MNHNS, CDR2 SASEGT. The CDR3 sequence is CASRTGRSYEQYF.

The V call is TRBV5-1, the J call TRBJ2-3; TCRdb picks TRBD1, but there is no DNA to check that call. In germline, CDR1 is SGHRS, CDR2 YFSETQ. The CDR3 is 15 residues long. The CDR3 region is CASSSWTGGTDTQYF.

V gene TRBV3-1 combines with J gene TRBJ2-2. This CDR3 has 12 residues. Germline V gene data show CDR1 as LGHDT and CDR2 as YNNKEL (reference sequence). The CDR3 spells CASSHRKGELFF.

The genes are TRBV7-8 and TRBJ2-2; the TRBD1 assignment by TCRdb is unverifiable without DNA. Per germline, CDR1 SGHVS and CDR2 FQNEAQ. This CDR3 has 17 residues. This chain's CDR3 is CASSLPRRRLNTGELFF. Drawing the rest from reference TRBV7-8 and TRBJ2-2, the complete variable domain is GAGVSQSPRYKVAKRGQDVALRCDPISGHVSLFWYQQALGQGPEFLTYFQNEAQLDKSGLPSDRFFAERPEGSVSTLKIQRTQQEDSAVYLCASSLPRRRLNTGELFFGEGSRLTVL.

The chain links TRBV6-1 to TRBJ1-2; TCRdb lists TRBD1, though no DNA is available to test this call. CDR1 and CDR2 (germline): MNHNS, SASEGT. The CDR3 has 14 amino acids. This chain's CDR3 is CASSVDRGKYGYTF.

The genes are TRBV12-3 or TRBV12-4 and TRBJ2-4; TCRdb's D call, TRBD2, is unchecked because there is no DNA. The CDR3 extends over 15 amino acids. This chain's CDR3 is CASSLSGRAKNIQYF.

The rearrangement uses TRBV12-3 or TRBV12-4 and TRBJ2-1; the TCRdb D gene call, TRBD2, has no DNA to confirm it. The CDR3 covers 14 residues. The CDR3 spells CASSLGGSGDEQFF.

The CDR3 sequence is CATSRETSGRTGELFF. The chain couples TRBV15 to TRBJ2-2; TCRdb's assignment of TRBD2 cannot be checked, as there is no DNA. This CDR3 is 16 amino acids long. CDR1 LNHNV and CDR2 YYDKDF come from the germline V gene (reference sequence).

The chain carries TRBV29-1 and TRBJ2-2; with no DNA, the TCRdb D assignment of TRBD1 cannot be verified. CDR3 length: 14 residues. The V gene's germline CDR1 is SQVTM and CDR2 ANQGSEA. This chain's CDR3 is CSVVPAPGTGELFF.

This chain joins TRBV14 and TRBJ2-1; checking the TCRdb D call of TRBD2 is not possible without DNA. Germline values: CDR1 SGHDN, CDR2 FVKESK. The CDR3 length is 15 residues. CDR3 protein: CASSQTAGGHNEQFF.

The gene calls are TRBV27 and TRBJ2-3; TCRdb picks TRBD2, but there is no DNA to check that call. Looked up from germline, CDR1 is MNHEY and CDR2 is SMNVEV (reference sequence). The CDR3 is made up of 14 amino acids. CDR3 loop: CASTTLGLQNTQYF.

The chain uses TRBV7-6 and TRBJ2-6. CDR3 length equals 16 residues. Per the germline V gene, CDR1 is SGHVS and CDR2 is FNYEAQ. CDR3 in amino acids: CASSLVPRSGANVLTF.

V and J are TRBV5-1 and TRBJ1-1; TCRdb names TRBD1, which stays unverified in the absence of DNA. Per germline, CDR1 SGHRS and CDR2 YFSETQ. The CDR3 covers 14 residues. CDR3: CASRVDRAHTEAFF.

This sequence joins TRBV12-3 or TRBV12-4 and TRBJ2-3; TCRdb indicates TRBD2, and absent DNA this call remains unverified. There are 16 residues in the CDR3. CDR3 in amino acids: CASSLSRLAGVDTQYF.

V gene TRBV30 combines with J gene TRBJ2-3; the D call from TCRdb, TRBD1, cannot be confirmed without DNA. CDR3 length: 15 residues. Looked up from germline, CDR1 is GTSNPN and CDR2 is SVGIG (reference sequence). The CDR3 reads CAQQGNQVHTDTQYF. Filled out from reference TRBV30 and TRBJ2-3, the complete variable domain reads SQTIHQWPATLVQPVGSPLSLECTVEGTSNPNLYWYRQAAGRGLQLLFYSVGIGQISSEVPQNLSASRPQDRQFILSSKKLLLSDSGFYLCAQQGNQVHTDTQYFGPGTRLTVL.

The chain has TRBV10-3 and TRBJ2-3; the D gene TCRdb calls, TRBD1, cannot be checked with no DNA. The CDR3 has 15 amino acids. CDR1 and CDR2 from the germline V gene are ENHRY and SYGVKD. The CDR3 here is CAISGTGGPADTQYF.

This rearrangement joins TRBV4-3 to TRBJ2-2; the TCRdb call, TRBD1, lacks DNA for checking. This CDR3 has 15 residues. Germline CDR1 reads LGHNA; CDR2 reads YSLEER. The CDR3 here is CASSQVTGSTGELFF.

The chain links TRBV4-3 to TRBJ1-5; there is no DNA to check the TCRdb D call of TRBD1. This CDR3 has 17 amino acids. CDR1 LGHNA and CDR2 YSLEER come from the germline V gene. CDR3 sequence: CASSQDKGAPNNQPQHF.

The chain's CDR3 is CSVNRVDTQYF. The chain links TRBV29-1 to TRBJ2-3; without DNA, the TCRdb call of TRBD1 cannot be checked. In germline, CDR1 is SQVTM, CDR2 ANQGSEA. This CDR3 region has 11 residues.

The rearrangement uses TRBV24-1 and TRBJ2-1; TCRdb picks TRBD2, but there is no DNA to check that call. Germline V lookup: CDR1 KGHDR, CDR2 SFDVKD. This CDR3 is built from 14 residues. CDR3 region: CATSAGLPRNEQFF.